Below are 14 T cell receptor beta chains sequenced from a single sample in a study of breast tumors, draining lymph nodes, adjacent tissues. TCRdb re-called the multiplex PCR reads through MiXCR, storing one row per CDR3 protein. The data show approximately 230,000 distinct CDR3 sequences, 30% to 35% seen once. Samples came from axillary lymph nodes draining the breast cancer. The sample was axillary lymph node tissue. These receptors came from a female donor with breast cancer. Some clones in this sample may be carry-over from other donors' samples.

In this sample, this clonotype turned up many times. In DNA form, the CDR3 reads TGTGCCAGCTCACCTCCGGGAGCGTCAAGTGATACGCAGTATTTT. Protein product: CASSPPGASSDTQYF. J is TRBJ2-3 and V is TRBV18; D might be TRBD2 (6 bases). CDR3 length equals 15 residues. CDR1 is KGHSH, CDR2 LQKENI, per germline. Trimming pared 3 bases from V and 6 bases from J, leaving 16 bases between.

This clonotype was picked up many times. The chain links TRBV29-1 to TRBJ2-3, with TRBD2 matching 9 bases. This CDR3 has 14 amino acids. The J segment lost 8 bases and the V segment lost 7 bases, leaving 13 bases of the junction unmatched. The V gene's germline CDR1 is SQVTM and CDR2 ANQGSEA. The CDR3 nucleotides read TGCAGCGGAAGAGAAGGGACTAGCCTCATTACGCAGTATTTT. It translates to CSGREGTSLITQYF.

At least ten counts were recorded for this clonotype. The DNA for the CDR3 is TGCGCCAGCAGTGACACCTATAATTCACCCCTCCACTTT. Amino acid sequence: CASSDTYNSPLHF. This chain joins TRBV10-2 and TRBJ1-6, with no clear D. The CDR3 is made up of 13 amino acids. The V gene lost 3 bases and the J gene lost 2 bases, with 2 bases spanning the gap. Germline CDR1 and CDR2: WSHSY and SAAADI.

This clonotype was picked up many times. The chain links TRBV7-6 to TRBJ2-6; TRBD1 agrees at 12 bases. Germline CDR1 is SGHVS and CDR2 is FNYEAQ. This CDR3 comprises 18 residues. V trimming: 6 bases; J trimming: 4 bases; junction bases outside the gene matches: 10. The CDR3 nucleotides are TGTGCCAGCAGTCTAGGCTCGGGACAGGGGGCCGGGGCCAACGTCCTGACTTTC. This encodes CASSLGSGQGAGANVLTF.

This clonotype was counted ten times or more. V usage is TRBV7-2 and J usage is TRBJ2-7; D tentatively fits TRBD1 or TRBD2 (6 bases each). Germline V CDR1 and CDR2: SGHTA, FQGNSA. The CDR3 length is 15 residues. V was clipped by 1 base and J by 3 bases, with 13 bases between them. The CDR3 loop reads CASSLGSGANYEQYF. CDR3 nucleotides: TGTGCCAGCAGCTTAGGATCGGGGGCGAACTACGAGCAGTACTTC. The full variable domain, with the rest looked up from reference TRBV7-2 and TRBJ2-7, is GAGVSQSPSNKVTEKGKDVELRCDPISGHTALYWYRQSLGQGLEFLIYFQGNSAPDKSGLPSDRFSAERTGGSVSTLTIQRTQQEDSAVYLCASSLGSGANYEQYFGPGTRLTVT.

V is TRBV6-2 or TRBV6-3 and J is TRBJ1-6, with 10 bases fitting TRBD1. The length of the CDR3 is 17 residues. The V and J ends lost 6 bases and 7 bases, in that order; junction bases with no gene match: 12. The V gene's germline CDR1 is MNHEY and CDR2 SVGEGT. In DNA, the CDR3 is TGTGCCAGCAGCCAGAACGACAGGGGGCATTTCAATTCACCCCTCCACTTT. Translated, it gives CASSQNDRGHFNSPLHF.

The chain employs TRBV7-3 and TRBJ1-4; 8 bases fit TRBD1. Germline V CDR1 and CDR2: SGHTA, FQGTGA. The CDR3 length is 16 residues. Trimming took 5 bases from V and 4 from J; bases not matched to a gene: 9. The CDR3 spells CASSPRTGISNEKLFF. Written as DNA, the CDR3 is TGTGCCAGCAGCCCAAGGACAGGGATAAGTAATGAAAAACTGTTTTTT.

The chain uses TRBV11-2 and TRBJ1-1; the match to TRBD1 covers 7 bases. The V segment lost 0 bases and the J segment 1 base; nucleotides outside the gene matches: 5. The CDR3 runs 16 residues. Germline CDR1 is SGHAT and CDR2 is FQNNGV. In DNA form, the CDR3 reads TGTGCCAGCAGCTTAGAACAGGGGCGGGGGAACACTGAAGCTTTCTTT. It translates to CASSLEQGRGNTEAFF.

This clonotype was detected many times. This rearrangement joins TRBV6-2 or TRBV6-3 to TRBJ2-7; 8 bases map to TRBD1. Looked up from germline, CDR1 is MNHEY and CDR2 is SVGEGT. The CDR3 is 17 residues long. With 5 bases clipped from V and 4 bases from J, the junction kept 16 bases outside the gene matches. CDR3 in amino acids: CASSRVGPTGVKYEQYF. In DNA form, the CDR3 reads TGTGCCAGCAGTCGGGTTGGGCCGACAGGGGTAAAGTACGAGCAGTACTTC.

A remark on this clonotype: It is likely a read error, because the conserved phenylalanine at the end of the CDR3 is missing. V usage is TRBV20-1 and J usage is TRBJ1-2, with 9 bases that match TRBD1. The CDR3 totals 14 residues. From germline, CDR1 is DFQATT and CDR2 SNEGSKA (reference sequence). V lost 5 bases and J lost 4; bases outside the gene matches: 8. This CDR3 reads CSASGGDRVYGYTL. DNA of the CDR3: TGCAGTGCTTCTGGGGGGGACAGGGTCTATGGCTACACCCTC.

This clonotype has a count of ten or more. This chain connects TRBV11-1 to TRBJ1-6; 11 nucleotides align to TRBD1. Germline loops: CDR1 SGHAT, CDR2 FQDESV (reference sequence). V was clipped by 6 bases and J by 11 bases; unmatched bases: 6. This CDR3 is 14 amino acids long. The CDR3 reads CASRLDRGPTPLHF. Here the CDR3 DNA reads TGTGCCAGCAGACTGGACAGGGGGCCGACACCCCTCCACTTT.

This clonotype was recorded many times. V gene TRBV6-1 combines with J gene TRBJ2-7, with D unclear. CDR1 is MNHNS and CDR2 is SASEGT in the germline V gene. CDR3 length: 15 amino acids. V was shortened by 3 bases and J by 0 bases, with 12 bases between the two germline ends. The CDR3 DNA follows: TGTGCCAGCAGTGATCTCCCGTCCAGCTCCTACGAGCAGTACTTC. Protein product: CASSDLPSSSYEQYF.

This clonotype was counted ten times or more. This may be a read error, as it is one base from a much larger clone. The chain employs TRBV20-1 and TRBJ2-7, with a weak D call TRBD1 (5 bases). CDR1 is DFQATT, CDR2 SNEGSKA, per germline (reference sequence). The CDR3 sequence is 14 residues long. The V and J ends lost 0 bases and 6 bases respectively, with 15 bases between them. The CDR3 coding sequence is TGCAGTGCTAGAGATCGGGCAGGGTTCTCCGAGCAGTACTTC. It encodes CSARDRAGFSEQYF.

This clonotype was counted at least ten times. V is TRBV2 and J is TRBJ2-3; D gene uncertain. V was shortened by 0 bases and J by 0 bases, with 10 bases between the two germline ends. The CDR3 is made up of 16 amino acids. Germline CDR1 SNHLY, CDR2 FYNNEI. CDR3 loop: CASSEAPLGSTDTQYF. The CDR3 DNA reads as TGTGCCAGCAGTGAAGCGCCCCTGGGGAGCACAGATACGCAGTATTTT. The complete variable domain, with remaining parts taken from reference TRBV2 and TRBJ2-3, reads EPEVTQTPSHQVTQMGQEVILRCVPISNHLYFYWYRQILGQKVEFLVSFYNNEISEKSEIFDDQFSVERPDGSNFTLKIRSTKLEDSAMYFCASSEAPLGSTDTQYFGPGTRLTVL.